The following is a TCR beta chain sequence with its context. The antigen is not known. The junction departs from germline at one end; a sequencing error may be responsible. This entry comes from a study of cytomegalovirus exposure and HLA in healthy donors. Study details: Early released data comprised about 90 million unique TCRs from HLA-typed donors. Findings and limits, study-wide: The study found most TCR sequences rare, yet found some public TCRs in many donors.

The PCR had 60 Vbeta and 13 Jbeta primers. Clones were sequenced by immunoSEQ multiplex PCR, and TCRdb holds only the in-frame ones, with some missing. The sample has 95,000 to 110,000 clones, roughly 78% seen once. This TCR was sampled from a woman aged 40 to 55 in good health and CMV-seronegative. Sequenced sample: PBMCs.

CDR3 amino acids: CASCEGRSEQFF. The DNA of the CDR3 is TGCGCCAGCTGTGAAGGGAGGAGTGAGCAGTTCTTC. The chain couples TRBV2 to TRBJ2-1, with a possible D match to TRBD2 (6 bases). There are 12 residues in the CDR3. Looked up from germline, CDR1 is SNHLY and CDR2 is FYNNEI.